This is a list of T cell receptor beta chains from one sample in a study of blood T cell repertoires in COVID-19. Profiled with immunoSEQ multiplex PCR; TCRdb holds only in-frame clones, not every one. The table has around 340,000 clones, just over 85% seen once. The sequenced sample was PBMCs or T cells enriched from blood (not recorded which). These receptor sequences come from a woman aged 40 to 55 with acute COVID-19. The CDR3 runs from the conserved cysteine through the conserved F or W. The D gene is left open where the match is weak. Size is omitted from some rows. Given values are once, few, many or a class for expanded clones.

cdr3_aa: CASLNIRGSSPLHF; cdr3_nt: TGTGCCAGCTTAAACATCCGGGGTTCTTCACCCCTCCACTTT; v_call: TRBV27; j_call: TRBJ1-6; clone_size: .; d_call: .
cdr3_aa: CASSQPTPGQGGWGNEKLFF; cdr3_nt: TGTGCCAGCAGCCAGCCTACTCCGGGACAGGGGGGTTGGGGTAATGAAAAACTGTTTTTT; v_call: TRBV4-2; j_call: TRBJ1-4; clone_size: once; d_call: TRBD1
cdr3_aa: CASSLAEGETQYF; cdr3_nt: TGTGCCAGCAGCTTAGCAGAGGGAGAGACCCAGTACTTC; v_call: TRBV5-4; j_call: TRBJ2-5; clone_size: .; d_call: .
cdr3_aa: CASSIDRPSGNTIYF; cdr3_nt: TGTGCCAGTAGTATTGACAGACCATCTGGAAACACCATATATTTT; v_call: TRBV19; j_call: TRBJ1-3; clone_size: .; d_call: .
cdr3_aa: CASSQTGAPNTEAFF; cdr3_nt: TGCGCCAGCAGCCAAACAGGGGCGCCGAACACTGAAGCTTTCTTT; v_call: TRBV4-1; j_call: TRBJ1-1; clone_size: .; d_call: TRBD1
cdr3_aa: CAIRRRVETEAFF; cdr3_nt: TGTGCCATCAGGCGGAGGGTTGAGACTGAAGCTTTCTTT; v_call: TRBV10-3; j_call: TRBJ1-1; clone_size: .; d_call: .
cdr3_aa: CASSPTLLYNSPLHF; cdr3_nt: TGTGCCAGCTCACCAACATTGCTTTATAATTCACCCCTCCACTTT; v_call: TRBV18; j_call: TRBJ1-6; clone_size: .; d_call: .
cdr3_aa: CSVRSRAANTEAFF; cdr3_nt: TGCAGCGTCCGCTCGAGGGCCGCGAACACTGAAGCTTTCTTT; v_call: TRBV29-1; j_call: TRBJ1-1; clone_size: .; d_call: .
cdr3_aa: CASSIRAGVTGELFF; cdr3_nt: TGTGCCAGCAGCATAAGGGCCGGGGTCACCGGGGAGCTGTTTTTT; v_call: TRBV7-2; j_call: TRBJ2-2; clone_size: .; d_call: .
cdr3_aa: CASSPLGSGSNEKLFF; cdr3_nt: TGTGCCAGCAGCCCCCTCGGATCGGGGTCTAATGAAAAACTGTTTTTT; v_call: TRBV5-6; j_call: TRBJ1-4; clone_size: .; d_call: .
cdr3_aa: CASSRRVAGELFF; cdr3_nt: TGTGCCAGCAGTCGGAGGGTTGCCGGGGAGCTGTTTTTT; v_call: TRBV2; j_call: TRBJ2-2; clone_size: .; d_call: .
cdr3_aa: CASSPWGGRGYTF; cdr3_nt: TGTGCCAGCAGCCCCTGGGGGGGCAGGGGCTACACCTTC; v_call: TRBV5-8; j_call: TRBJ1-2; clone_size: .; d_call: .
cdr3_aa: CASRGPGGNQPQHF; cdr3_nt: TGTGCCAGTAGAGGCCCGGGGGGCAATCAGCCCCAGCATTTT; v_call: TRBV19; j_call: TRBJ1-5; clone_size: .; d_call: .
cdr3_aa: CSVSPGLGTDTQYF; cdr3_nt: TGCAGCGTCTCACCGGGACTAGGGACAGATACGCAGTATTTT; v_call: TRBV29-1; j_call: TRBJ2-3; clone_size: .; d_call: TRBD2
cdr3_aa: CASSPPETGDYGYTF; cdr3_nt: TGTGCCAGCAGCCCCCCCGAGACAGGGGACTATGGCTACACCTTC; v_call: TRBV5-5; j_call: TRBJ1-2; clone_size: .; d_call: TRBD1
cdr3_aa: CASSQVRSAGTQYF; cdr3_nt: TGTGCCAGCAGCCAAGTTCGATCTGCGGGTACGCAGTATTTT; v_call: TRBV14; j_call: TRBJ2-3; clone_size: .; d_call: .
cdr3_aa: CASSQVLQGQETQYF; cdr3_nt: TGCGCCAGCAGCCAAGTTCTACAGGGGCAAGAGACCCAGTACTTC; v_call: TRBV4-1; j_call: TRBJ2-5; clone_size: .; d_call: TRBD1
cdr3_aa: CASSFGRLGPNEQFF; cdr3_nt: TGTGCCAGCAGCTTCGGGCGACTAGGGCCAAATGAGCAGTTCTTC; v_call: TRBV7-2; j_call: TRBJ2-1; clone_size: .; d_call: .
cdr3_aa: CATSRPQGPGYTF; cdr3_nt: TGTGCCACCAGCAGACCACAGGGGCCAGGCTACACCTTC; v_call: TRBV15; j_call: TRBJ1-2; clone_size: .; d_call: TRBD1
cdr3_aa: CASSQDSVQGVNTEAFF; cdr3_nt: TGCGCCAGCAGCCAAGATTCTGTGCAGGGGGTGAACACTGAAGCTTTCTTT; v_call: TRBV4-3; j_call: TRBJ1-1; clone_size: once; d_call: TRBD1
cdr3_aa: CASSPRQGDYGYTF; cdr3_nt: TGTGCCAGCTCACCACGACAGGGGGACTATGGCTACACCTTC; v_call: TRBV18; j_call: TRBJ1-2; clone_size: .; d_call: TRBD1
cdr3_aa: CASRGLAGGNEQFF; cdr3_nt: TGTGCCAGCAGAGGACTAGCGGGGGGGAATGAGCAGTTCTTC; v_call: TRBV6-5; j_call: TRBJ2-1; clone_size: few; d_call: TRBD2
cdr3_aa: CASSLAGLAGRTDTQYF; cdr3_nt: TGTGCCAGCAGCTTAGCGGGACTAGCGGGGCGCACAGATACGCAGTATTTT; v_call: TRBV7-2; j_call: TRBJ2-3; clone_size: .; d_call: TRBD2
cdr3_aa: CASSPGQGASYEQYF; cdr3_nt: TGCGCCAGCAGTCCCGGACAGGGGGCCTCCTACGAGCAGTACTTC; v_call: TRBV10-1; j_call: TRBJ2-7; clone_size: .; d_call: TRBD1
cdr3_aa: CASNKLAGVYEQYF; cdr3_nt: TGTGCCAGCAACAAACTAGCGGGGGTCTACGAGCAGTACTTC; v_call: TRBV28; j_call: TRBJ2-7; clone_size: .; d_call: TRBD2
cdr3_aa: CASSFRDRGGHEQYF; cdr3_nt: TGTGCCAGCAGTTTCCGGGACAGGGGAGGCCACGAGCAGTACTTC; v_call: TRBV27; j_call: TRBJ2-7; clone_size: once; d_call: TRBD1
cdr3_aa: CASSRPQTAPNQPQHF; cdr3_nt: TGTGCCAGCAGTCGACCACAGACAGCCCCCAATCAGCCCCAGCATTTT; v_call: TRBV28; j_call: TRBJ1-5; clone_size: .; d_call: .
cdr3_aa: CASRQGYEQYF; cdr3_nt: TGTGCCAGCAGGCAGGGCTACGAGCAGTACTTC; v_call: TRBV6-5; j_call: TRBJ2-7; clone_size: .; d_call: .
cdr3_aa: CASSTQGNTEAFF; cdr3_nt: TGTGCCAGCTCGACCCAGGGGAACACTGAAGCTTTCTTT; v_call: TRBV9; j_call: TRBJ1-1; clone_size: .; d_call: .
cdr3_aa: CASSVVARGPTDTQYF; cdr3_nt: TGTGCCAGCAGCGTAGTAGCCAGGGGCCCTACAGATACGCAGTATTTT; v_call: TRBV9; j_call: TRBJ2-3; clone_size: .; d_call: .
cdr3_aa: CASSGPQGARPNYGYTF; cdr3_nt: TGTGCCAGCAGCGGACCTCAGGGGGCGCGGCCTAACTATGGCTACACCTTC; v_call: TRBV5-4; j_call: TRBJ1-2; clone_size: .; d_call: TRBD1
cdr3_aa: CASSTRDIEKLFF; cdr3_nt: TGTGCCAGCAGTACTCGGGACATTGAAAAACTGTTTTTT; v_call: TRBV6-5; j_call: TRBJ1-4; clone_size: .; d_call: .
cdr3_aa: CASSLVGTENEKLFF; cdr3_nt: TGCGCCAGCAGCTTGGTCGGGACAGAGAATGAAAAACTGTTTTTT; v_call: TRBV5-1; j_call: TRBJ1-4; clone_size: .; d_call: TRBD1
cdr3_aa: CASSRFVTNLEQFF; cdr3_nt: TGTGCCAGCAGCCGGTTCGTTACTAACCTTGAGCAGTTCTTC; v_call: TRBV7-2; j_call: TRBJ2-1; clone_size: .; d_call: .
cdr3_aa: CASSEGSGANVLTF; cdr3_nt: TGTGCCAGTAGTGAGGGCTCTGGGGCCAACGTCCTGACTTTC; v_call: TRBV19; j_call: TRBJ2-6; clone_size: .; d_call: .
cdr3_aa: CASSPLIRSGKSYEQYF; cdr3_nt: TGTGCCAGCAGTCCGTTGATTAGGTCAGGGAAGAGCTACGAGCAGTACTTC; v_call: TRBV7-6; j_call: TRBJ2-7; clone_size: .; d_call: .
cdr3_aa: CASSFQGVARGDTQYF; cdr3_nt: TGTGCCAGCAGCTTCCAGGGGGTCGCCCGGGGGGATACGCAGTATTTT; v_call: TRBV7-2; j_call: TRBJ2-3; clone_size: .; d_call: .
cdr3_aa: CASSEMREQYF; cdr3_nt: TGTGCCAGCAGTGAAATGCGCGAGCAGTACTTC; v_call: TRBV2; j_call: TRBJ2-7; clone_size: .; d_call: .
cdr3_aa: CASSLGGQGRDQPQHF; cdr3_nt: TGTGCCAGCAGCTTAGGAGGACAGGGGCGAGATCAGCCCCAGCATTTT; v_call: TRBV13; j_call: TRBJ1-5; clone_size: .; d_call: TRBD1
cdr3_aa: CSVVVDSFYGYTF; cdr3_nt: TGCAGCGTTGTCGTGGACAGCTTCTATGGCTACACCTTC; v_call: TRBV29-1; j_call: TRBJ1-2; clone_size: .; d_call: .
cdr3_aa: CASSQDLSSGNTIYF; cdr3_nt: TGCGCCAGCAGCCAAGATCTAAGCTCTGGAAACACCATATATTTT; v_call: TRBV4-3; j_call: TRBJ1-3; clone_size: .; d_call: .
cdr3_aa: CASKGQGLPYEQYF; cdr3_nt: TGTGCCAGTAAAGGACAGGGGCTACCCTACGAGCAGTACTTC; v_call: TRBV19; j_call: TRBJ2-7; clone_size: .; d_call: TRBD1
cdr3_aa: CASKMVGAYGYTF; cdr3_nt: TGTGCCAGCAAAATGGTGGGGGCCTATGGCTACACCTTC; v_call: TRBV5-5; j_call: TRBJ1-2; clone_size: .; d_call: .
cdr3_aa: CASSLGSGNSYNEQFF; cdr3_nt: TGTGCCAGCAGCTTAGGGAGCGGGAACTCCTACAATGAGCAGTTCTTC; v_call: TRBV7-6; j_call: TRBJ2-1; clone_size: .; d_call: TRBD2
cdr3_aa: CASSPGPNQPQHF; cdr3_nt: TGTGCCAGCAGCCCTGGCCCCAATCAGCCCCAGCATTTT; v_call: TRBV28; j_call: TRBJ1-5; clone_size: .; d_call: .
cdr3_aa: CASSGQGSSPLHF; cdr3_nt: TGTGCCAGCAGTGGACAGGGGTCCTCACCCCTCCACTTT; v_call: TRBV2; j_call: TRBJ1-6; clone_size: .; d_call: TRBD1
cdr3_aa: CASSLGGGRTNEQFF; cdr3_nt: TGTGCCAGCAGCTTAGGAGGCGGGAGGACGAATGAGCAGTTCTTC; v_call: TRBV7-2; j_call: TRBJ2-1; clone_size: .; d_call: TRBD2
cdr3_aa: CASSLSGRAGNEQFF; cdr3_nt: TGTGCCAGCAGCTTAAGCGGGAGGGCCGGGAATGAGCAGTTCTTC; v_call: TRBV11-1; j_call: TRBJ2-1; clone_size: .; d_call: TRBD2
cdr3_aa: CASSFRRIPEAFF; cdr3_nt: TGTGCCAGCAGCTTCAGAAGAATCCCTGAAGCTTTCTTT; v_call: TRBV11-2; j_call: TRBJ1-1; clone_size: .; d_call: .
cdr3_aa: CASSPGTSGGAGTDTQYF; cdr3_nt: TGCGCCAGCAGCCCCGGGACTAGCGGGGGGGCAGGCACAGATACGCAGTATTTT; v_call: TRBV4-1; j_call: TRBJ2-3; clone_size: .; d_call: TRBD2
cdr3_aa: CASSPRVPDTQYF; cdr3_nt: TGTGCCAGCAGCCCCAGGGTTCCAGATACGCAGTATTTT; v_call: TRBV5-6; j_call: TRBJ2-3; clone_size: once; d_call: .
cdr3_aa: CASSGGQGAKQYF; cdr3_nt: TGTGCCAGCAGTGGCGGACAGGGGGCGAAGCAGTACTTC; v_call: TRBV25-1; j_call: TRBJ2-7; clone_size: .; d_call: TRBD1
cdr3_aa: CASSATGGLQPQHF; cdr3_nt: TGTGCCAGCAGCGCTACAGGGGGCCTTCAGCCCCAGCATTTT; v_call: TRBV6-5; j_call: TRBJ1-5; clone_size: .; d_call: TRBD1
cdr3_aa: CASSSQGRAEKLFF; cdr3_nt: TGTGCCAGCAGTTCCCAGGGGCGGGCTGAAAAACTGTTTTTT; v_call: TRBV28; j_call: TRBJ1-4; clone_size: .; d_call: .
cdr3_aa: CASTGQGRNTEAFF; cdr3_nt: TGCGCCAGTACCGGACAGGGGAGGAACACTGAAGCTTTCTTT; v_call: TRBV5-1; j_call: TRBJ1-1; clone_size: .; d_call: TRBD1
cdr3_aa: CASSQDWEAGLFGYTF; cdr3_nt: TGCGCCAGCAGCCAAGATTGGGAGGCGGGGCTCTTTGGCTACACCTTC; v_call: TRBV4-3; j_call: TRBJ1-2; clone_size: once; d_call: .
cdr3_aa: CASSARGGYTF; cdr3_nt: TGTGCCAGCAGCGCCCGGGGTGGCTACACCTTC; v_call: TRBV28; j_call: TRBJ1-2; clone_size: .; d_call: .